The 9 T cell receptor beta chains reported below all come from one sample, sequenced in a study of neoadjuvant anti-PD-1 for oral cavity cancer. Method: immunoSEQ multiplex PCR; TCRdb's copy keeps in-frame clones and lacks some. The repertoire holds roughly 36,000 clones, approximately 40% seen once, with approximately 16% in the top ten. Time point meaning: after neoadjuvant nivolumab, at surgical resection. Source: tumor tissue, taken after nivolumab (anti-PD-1) treatment. The receptors shown here come from a person aged 35-79 years with oral cavity squamous cell carcinoma.

This clone has just a few counts. The chain combines TRBV7-7 with TRBJ1-5; D remains ambiguous. Germline-derived CDR1 and CDR2 are SSHAT and FNYEAQ (reference sequence). CDR3 length: 15 residues. Trimming shortened V by 4 bases and J by 0 bases, and 10 bases separated the two germline ends. CDR3 nucleotides: TGTGCCAGCAGCTCGACACATCCTAGCAATCAGCCCCAGCATTTT. Translation gives CASSSTHPSNQPQHF.

The sample holds a few counts of this clone. The rearrangement joins TRBV29-1 to TRBJ2-1; D is possibly TRBD1 or TRBD2 (5 bases each). Germline V lookup: CDR1 SQVTM, CDR2 ANQGSEA. Trimming pared 8 bases from V and 7 bases from J, leaving 15 bases between. The CDR3 runs 12 residues. CDR3 nucleotides: TGCAGCATGAGAAGGGACGGGAATGAGCAGTTCTTC. This sequence encodes CSMRRDGNEQFF.

The J gene is TRBJ2-7, the V gene TRBV30, with a possible D match to TRBD1 (6 bases). V lost 0 bases, J lost 5 bases, and 11 bases lay in between. The CDR3 is made up of 13 amino acids. Germline V gene sequence: CDR1 GTSNPN, CDR2 SVGIG (reference sequence). The CDR3 loop reads CAWSVHGGNEQYF. CDR3 in DNA: TGTGCCTGGAGTGTACATGGGGGCAACGAGCAGTACTTC.

The chain employs TRBV7-2 and TRBJ1-1, with D hard to call. Germline assignment: CDR1 SGHTA and CDR2 FQGNSA. Trimming cost V 0 bases and J 6 bases, with 11 bases left between them. The CDR3 extends over 14 amino acids. CDR3 sequence: CASSLAPGVAEAFF. In DNA, the CDR3 is TGTGCCAGCAGCTTAGCACCGGGCGTCGCTGAAGCTTTCTTT.

This clone has more than one count but fewer than ten. The rearrangement uses TRBV28 and TRBJ1-5; D gene unclear. The CDR3 runs to 15 residues. V lost 6 bases and J lost 0, with 12 bases in between. Germline loops: CDR1 MDHEN, CDR2 SYDVKM. The CDR3 protein is CASRRSWDSNQPQHF. Written as DNA, the CDR3 is TGTGCCAGCAGGCGCTCATGGGATAGCAATCAGCCCCAGCATTTT.

The rearrangement uses TRBV7-6 and TRBJ2-7; D uncertain. The CDR3 has 13 amino acids. V lost 3 bases, J lost 0 bases, and 6 bases lay in between. In germline, CDR1 is SGHVS, CDR2 FNYEAQ. Written as DNA, the CDR3 is TGTGCCAGCAGCTTGCGCGGCTCCTACGAGCAGTACTTC. This translates into CASSLRGSYEQYF.

The sample holds a few counts of this clone. The V gene is TRBV13, the J gene TRBJ2-5, with D possibly TRBD2 on 6 matching bases. Trimming removed 0 bases at V and 0 bases at J, with 8 bases between. The CDR3 is 15 amino acids. CDR1 is PRHDT and CDR2 is FYEKMQ in the germline V gene (reference sequence). CDR3 sequence reads: CASSLGRGYQETQYF. The CDR3 bases are TGTGCCAGCAGCTTAGGACGGGGGTACCAAGAGACCCAGTACTTC.

This clone was detected only a few times. The rearrangement links TRBV7-9 to TRBJ2-2; D is possibly TRBD1 or TRBD2 (5 bases each). The germline V gene encodes CDR1 SEHNR and CDR2 FQNEAQ (reference sequence). Trimming left V 1 base short and J 0 bases short, with 18 bases between. The CDR3 is 19 residues long. The CDR3 region is CASSLGVNYGGTNTGELFF. CDR3 bases: TGTGCCAGCAGCTTAGGCGTGAATTATGGGGGAACGAACACCGGGGAGCTGTTTTTT.

The V call is TRBV6-1, the J call TRBJ2-7; 10 bases match TRBD1. Germline V gene sequence: CDR1 MNHNS, CDR2 SASEGT. V dropped 2 bases and J dropped 5; count of bases not matched to a gene: 9. The CDR3 covers 16 residues. The CDR3: CASSELGTGASHEQYF. The CDR3 DNA reads as TGTGCCAGCAGTGAACTAGGGACAGGGGCAAGCCACGAGCAGTACTTC.